This T cell receptor (beta chain) was sequenced for a study of blood T cell repertoires in COVID-19. Study context: The United States, Italy and Spain supplied acute and convalescent COVID-19 samples. Nucleic acid was either cDNA or gDNA, and it came from T cells, B-cell-depleted T cells, or PBMCs.

Per the authors' pipeline: Counts of nucleated cells, estimated from reference gene primer amplification, were obtained. Sequenced by immunoSEQ multiplex PCR; TCRdb stores in-frame clones only, minus some. That table is the source of V, J and clone size, and D and trimming were worked out from the DNA. The sample has over 70,000 clones, approximately 80% seen once. The source material was peripheral blood. This clonotype originated in a man between 65 and 80 years old with acute or convalescent COVID-19.

This CDR3 reads CASSIDGYSGNTIYF. CDR3 nucleotides: TGTGCCAGTAGTATAGACGGTTACTCTGGAAACACCATATATTTT. This sequence joins TRBV19 and TRBJ1-3; D is uncertain. V was trimmed by 0 bases and J by 0 bases, leaving 6 bases between them. Germline V gene data show CDR1 as LNHDA and CDR2 as SQIVND (reference sequence). The CDR3 is 15 amino acids.